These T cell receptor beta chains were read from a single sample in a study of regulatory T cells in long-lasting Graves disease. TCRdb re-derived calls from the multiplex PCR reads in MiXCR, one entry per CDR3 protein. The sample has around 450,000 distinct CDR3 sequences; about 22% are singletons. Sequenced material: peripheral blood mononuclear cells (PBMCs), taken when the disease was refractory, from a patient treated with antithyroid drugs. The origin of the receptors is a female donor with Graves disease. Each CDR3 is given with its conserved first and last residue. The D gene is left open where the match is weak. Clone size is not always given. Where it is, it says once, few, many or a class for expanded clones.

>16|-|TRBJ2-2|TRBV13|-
TGTGCCAGCAGCTTAAACGGGCGGTCCAACACCGGGGAGCTGTTTTTT
CASSLNGRSNTGELFF
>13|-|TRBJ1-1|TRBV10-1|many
TGCGCCAGCAGTGATTGGGGTGGCACTGAAGCTTTCTTT
CASSDWGGTEAFF
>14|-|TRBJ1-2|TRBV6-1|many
TGTGCCAGCATCCAATCGGGGGCGAGCTATGGCTACACCTTC
CASIQSGASYGYTF
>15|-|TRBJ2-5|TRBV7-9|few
TGTGCCAGCAGCTTAGTGGGCAGGGGGGAAGAGACCCAGTACTTC
CASSLVGRGEETQYF
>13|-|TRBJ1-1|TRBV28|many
TGTGCCAGCAGTCTGGGGACGGCCATTCTGGCTTTCTTT
CASSLGTAILAFF
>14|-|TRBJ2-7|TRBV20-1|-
TGCAGTGCTAGAGGGGGTAGTCGACCGACCGAGCAGTACTTC
CSARGGSRPTEQYF
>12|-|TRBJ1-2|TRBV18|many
TGTGCCAGCTCACCAGACCTAGCCGGCTACACCTTC
CASSPDLAGYTF
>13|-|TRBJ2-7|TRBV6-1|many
TGTGCCAGCAGGGACTTCAGTGTAGACGAGCAGTACTTC
CASRDFSVDEQYF
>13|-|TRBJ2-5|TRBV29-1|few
TGCAGCCTTACACGGGGTGGTAGAGAGACCCAGTACTTC
CSLTRGGRETQYF
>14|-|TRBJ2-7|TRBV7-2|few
TGTGCCAGCAGCTTAGATGCAGGGTCCTACGAGCAGTGCTTC
CASSLDAGSYEQCF
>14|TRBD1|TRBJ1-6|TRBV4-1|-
TGCGCCAGCAGCCAAGAAACAGGGGGAGTTCCCCTCCACTTT
CASSQETGGVPLHF
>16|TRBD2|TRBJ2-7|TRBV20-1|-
TGCAGTGCTAGGACCCAACCGGGACTAGCAGCGAACGAGCAGTACTTC
CSARTQPGLAANEQYF
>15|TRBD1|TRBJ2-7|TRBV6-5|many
TGTGCCAGCAGTTCGTCCGGGACAGATCCCTACGAGCAGTACTTC
CASSSSGTDPYEQYF
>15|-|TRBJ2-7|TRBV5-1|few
TGCGCCAGCAGCTCAGGAGGGGGACTACTCTACGAGCAGTACTTC
CASSSGGGLLYEQYF